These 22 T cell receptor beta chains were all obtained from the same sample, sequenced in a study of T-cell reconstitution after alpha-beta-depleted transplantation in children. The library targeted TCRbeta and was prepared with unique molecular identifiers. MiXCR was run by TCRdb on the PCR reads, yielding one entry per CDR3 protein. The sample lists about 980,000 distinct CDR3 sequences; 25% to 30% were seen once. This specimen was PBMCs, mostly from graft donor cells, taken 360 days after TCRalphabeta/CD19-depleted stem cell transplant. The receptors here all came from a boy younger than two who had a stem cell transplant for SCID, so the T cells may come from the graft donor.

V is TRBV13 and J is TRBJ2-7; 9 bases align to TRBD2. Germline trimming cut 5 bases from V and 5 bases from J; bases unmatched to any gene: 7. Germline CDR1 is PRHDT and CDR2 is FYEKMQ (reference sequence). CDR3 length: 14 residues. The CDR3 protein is CASSLTGTSHEQYF. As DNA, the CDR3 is TGTGCCAGCAGCCTAACGGGGACTAGCCACGAGCAGTACTTC.

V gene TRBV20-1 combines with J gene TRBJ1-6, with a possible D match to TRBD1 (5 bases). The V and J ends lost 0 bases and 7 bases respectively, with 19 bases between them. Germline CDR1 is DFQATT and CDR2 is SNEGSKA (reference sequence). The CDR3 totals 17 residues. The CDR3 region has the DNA TGCAGTGCTAGAGATTTCTCCAGGGAGGATAGGAATTCACCCCTCCACTTT. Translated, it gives CSARDFSREDRNSPLHF.

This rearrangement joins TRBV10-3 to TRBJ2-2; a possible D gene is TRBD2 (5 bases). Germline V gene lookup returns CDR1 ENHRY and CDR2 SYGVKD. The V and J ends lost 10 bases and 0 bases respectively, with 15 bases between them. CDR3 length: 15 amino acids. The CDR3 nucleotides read TGTGCCACCCGATCCGGGGTTCCGAACACCGGGGAGCTGTTTTTT. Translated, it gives CATRSGVPNTGELFF.

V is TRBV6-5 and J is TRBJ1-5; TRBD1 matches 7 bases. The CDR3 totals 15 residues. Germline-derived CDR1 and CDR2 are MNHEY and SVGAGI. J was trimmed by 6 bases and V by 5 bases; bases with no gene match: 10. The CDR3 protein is CASSLHRGLGQPQHF. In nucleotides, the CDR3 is TGTGCCAGCAGTCTACACAGGGGCCTAGGTCAGCCCCAGCATTTT.

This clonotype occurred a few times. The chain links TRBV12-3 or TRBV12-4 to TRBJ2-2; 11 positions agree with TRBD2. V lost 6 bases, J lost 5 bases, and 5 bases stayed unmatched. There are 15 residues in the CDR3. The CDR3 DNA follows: TGTGCCAGCAGGCTAGCGGGGGGCCTAACCGGGGAGCTGTTTTTT. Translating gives CASRLAGGLTGELFF.

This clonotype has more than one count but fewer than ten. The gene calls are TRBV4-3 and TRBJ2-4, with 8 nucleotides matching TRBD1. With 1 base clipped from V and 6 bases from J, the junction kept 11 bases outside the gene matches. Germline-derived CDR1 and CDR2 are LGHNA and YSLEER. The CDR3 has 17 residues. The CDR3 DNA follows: TGCGCCAGCAGCCAAGTCCCCGACGGACAGGGAAGAAACATTCAGTACTTC. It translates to CASSQVPDGQGRNIQYF.

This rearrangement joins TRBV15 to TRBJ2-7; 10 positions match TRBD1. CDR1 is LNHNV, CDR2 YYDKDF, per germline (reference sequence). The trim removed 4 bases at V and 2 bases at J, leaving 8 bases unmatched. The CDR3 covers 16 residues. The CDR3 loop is CATSTLDRGLTYEQYF. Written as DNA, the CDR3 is TGTGCCACCAGCACCCTAGACAGGGGGCTCACCTACGAGCAGTACTTC.

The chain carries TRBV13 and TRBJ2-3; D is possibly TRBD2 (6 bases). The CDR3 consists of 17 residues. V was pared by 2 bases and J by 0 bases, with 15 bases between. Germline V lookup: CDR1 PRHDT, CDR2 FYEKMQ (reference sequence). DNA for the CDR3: TGTGCCAGCAGCTTATATCCCCAGGGACTTAGCACAGATACGCAGTATTTT. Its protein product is CASSLYPQGLSTDTQYF.

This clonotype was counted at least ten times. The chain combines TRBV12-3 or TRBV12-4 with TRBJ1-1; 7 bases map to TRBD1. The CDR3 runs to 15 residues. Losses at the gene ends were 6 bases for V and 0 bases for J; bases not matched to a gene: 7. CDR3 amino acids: CASRDNTGVNTEAFF. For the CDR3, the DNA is TGTGCCAGCAGGGATAATACAGGGGTGAACACTGAAGCTTTCTTT.

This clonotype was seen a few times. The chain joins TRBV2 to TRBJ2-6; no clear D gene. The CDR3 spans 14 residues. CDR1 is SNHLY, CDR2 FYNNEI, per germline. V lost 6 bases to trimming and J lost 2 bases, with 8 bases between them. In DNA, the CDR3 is TGTGCCAGCAGGTATAGGCCTGGGGCCAACGTCCTGACTTTC. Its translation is CASRYRPGANVLTF.

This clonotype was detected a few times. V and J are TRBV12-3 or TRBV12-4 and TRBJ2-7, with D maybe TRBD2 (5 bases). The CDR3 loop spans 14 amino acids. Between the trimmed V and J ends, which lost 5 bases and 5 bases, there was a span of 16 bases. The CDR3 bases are TGTGCCAGCAGTCCCCGATCGTCCGGGAACGAGCAGTACTTC. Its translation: CASSPRSSGNEQYF.

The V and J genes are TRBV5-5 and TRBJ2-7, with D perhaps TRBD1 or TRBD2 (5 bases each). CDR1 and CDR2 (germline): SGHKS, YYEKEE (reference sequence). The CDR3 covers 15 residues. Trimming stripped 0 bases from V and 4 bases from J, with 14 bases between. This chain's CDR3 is CASSLEGRGIYEQYF. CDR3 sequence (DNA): TGTGCCAGCAGCTTGGAGGGGAGAGGTATTTACGAGCAGTACTTC.

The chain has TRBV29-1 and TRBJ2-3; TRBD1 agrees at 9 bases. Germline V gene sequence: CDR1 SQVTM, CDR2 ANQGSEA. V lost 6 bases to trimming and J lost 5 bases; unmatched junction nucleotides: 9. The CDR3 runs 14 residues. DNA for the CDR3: TGCAGCGTCGCACAGGGGGCCAGAGAAGATACGCAGTATTTT. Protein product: CSVAQGAREDTQYF.

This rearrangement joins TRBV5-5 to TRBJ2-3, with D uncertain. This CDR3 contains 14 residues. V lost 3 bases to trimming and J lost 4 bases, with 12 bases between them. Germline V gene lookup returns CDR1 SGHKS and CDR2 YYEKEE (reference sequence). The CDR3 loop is CASSSRPKADTQYF. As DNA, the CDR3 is TGTGCCAGCAGCTCTCGGCCCAAGGCAGATACGCAGTATTTT.

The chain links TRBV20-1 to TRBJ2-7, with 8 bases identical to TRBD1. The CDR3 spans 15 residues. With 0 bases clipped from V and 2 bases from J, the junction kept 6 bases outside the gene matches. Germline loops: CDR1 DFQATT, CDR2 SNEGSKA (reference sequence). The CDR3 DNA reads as TGCAGTGCTAGAGAACGACAGGGGTTTACCTACGAGCAGTACTTC. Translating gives CSARERQGFTYEQYF.

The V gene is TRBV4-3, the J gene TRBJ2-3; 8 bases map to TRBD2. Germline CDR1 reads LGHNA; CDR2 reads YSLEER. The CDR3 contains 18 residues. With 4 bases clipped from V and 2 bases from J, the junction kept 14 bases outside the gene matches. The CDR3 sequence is CASSPSGTRRGPTDTQYF. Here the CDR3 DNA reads TGCGCCAGCAGCCCCTCCGGGACTAGACGCGGGCCCACAGATACGCAGTATTTT.

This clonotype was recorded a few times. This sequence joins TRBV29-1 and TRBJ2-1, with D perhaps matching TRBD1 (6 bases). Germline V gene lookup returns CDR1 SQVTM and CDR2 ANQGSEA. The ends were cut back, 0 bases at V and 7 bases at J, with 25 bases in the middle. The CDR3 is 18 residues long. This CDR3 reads CSVEDPNPGVGLTNEQFF. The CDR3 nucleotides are TGCAGCGTTGAAGACCCCAACCCAGGGGTAGGACTTACAAATGAGCAGTTCTTC.

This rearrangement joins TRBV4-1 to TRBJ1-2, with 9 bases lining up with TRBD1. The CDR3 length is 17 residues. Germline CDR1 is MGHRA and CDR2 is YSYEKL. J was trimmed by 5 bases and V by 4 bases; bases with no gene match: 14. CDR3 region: CASSPPGQGRVGYGYTF. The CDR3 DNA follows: TGCGCCAGCAGCCCACCGGGACAGGGAAGAGTGGGTTATGGCTACACCTTC.

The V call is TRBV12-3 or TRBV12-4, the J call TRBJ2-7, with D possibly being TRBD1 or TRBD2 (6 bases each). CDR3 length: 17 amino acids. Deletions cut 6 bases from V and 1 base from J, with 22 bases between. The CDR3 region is CASSLGAGTGVSYEQYF. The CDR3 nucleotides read TGTGCCAGCAGCCTGGGGGCAGGAACGGGAGTTTCCTACGAGCAGTACTTC.

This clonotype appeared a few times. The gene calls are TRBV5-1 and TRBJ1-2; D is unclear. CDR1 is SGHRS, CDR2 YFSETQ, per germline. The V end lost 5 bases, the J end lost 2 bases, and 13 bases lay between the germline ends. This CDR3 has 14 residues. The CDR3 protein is CASRPWAGNYGYTF. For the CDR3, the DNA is TGCGCCAGCAGGCCCTGGGCAGGAAACTATGGCTACACCTTC.

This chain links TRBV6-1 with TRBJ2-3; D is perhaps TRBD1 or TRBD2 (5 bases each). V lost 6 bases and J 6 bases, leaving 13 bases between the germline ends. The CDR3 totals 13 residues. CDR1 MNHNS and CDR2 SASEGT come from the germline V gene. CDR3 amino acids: CASSRDALDTQYF. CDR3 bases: TGTGCCAGCAGCCGGGACGCCTTGGATACGCAGTATTTT.

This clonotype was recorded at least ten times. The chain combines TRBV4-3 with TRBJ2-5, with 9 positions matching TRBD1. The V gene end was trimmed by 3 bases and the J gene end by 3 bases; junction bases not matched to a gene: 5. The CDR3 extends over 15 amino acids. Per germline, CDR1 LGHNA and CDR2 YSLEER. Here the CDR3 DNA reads TGCGCCAGCAGCCAGGGGACAGGGAGCAAAGAGACCCAGTACTTC. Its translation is CASSQGTGSKETQYF.